A selection of T cell receptor beta chains follows, all from one sample in a study of memory CD4+ T cells and cytomegalovirus serostatus. The table came from immunoSEQ multiplex PCR; TCRdb's copy has only in-frame clones and leaves some out. The sample lists under 55,000 clones, roughly four fifths occurring once. Sequenced: memory CD4+ T cells from blood. These receptors originate from an adult in good health and CMV-seronegative. CDR3s include the opening cysteine and the closing phenylalanine or tryptophan. The order of the fields is CDR3 length, D gene, J gene, V gene, CDR3 DNA, CDR3 protein. D genes are given only for firm matches.

14	.	TRBJ2-3	TRBV21-1	TGTGCCAGCAGCGTTTTTGAAAGCACAGATACGCAGTATTTT	CASSVFESTDTQYF
16	TRBD1	TRBJ2-1	TRBV7-9	TGTGCCAGCAGCTCACGGACAGGGGGCGCTTTCAATGAGCAGTTCTTC	CASSSRTGGAFNEQFF
13	.	TRBJ2-2	TRBV14	TGTGCCAGCAGCCCCCAGGCCACCGGGGAGCTGTTTTTT	CASSPQATGELFF
15	.	TRBJ2-7	TRBV6-5	TGTGCCAGCAGTTACTGGAGGGGGGCGGACTACGAGCAGTACTTC	CASSYWRGADYEQYF
16	TRBD1	TRBJ1-1	TRBV6-6	TGTGCCAGCAGTTACGACAGGGTCCCCCTCGACACTGAAGCTTTCTTT	CASSYDRVPLDTEAFF
15	.	TRBJ2-2	TRBV5-4	TGTGCCAGCAGCTTGGGCGGGATTAACACCGGGGAGCTGTTTTTT	CASSLGGINTGELFF
15	TRBD1	TRBJ1-6	TRBV28	TGTGCCGGAAGGGCGGGGACAGGGGGAAATTCACCCCTCCACTTT	CAGRAGTGGNSPLHF
16	.	TRBJ2-1	TRBV7-9	TGTGCCAGCAGCTCTCGGGACGCGATTATGTCCAATGAGCAGTTCTTC	CASSSRDAIMSNEQFF
16	TRBD2	TRBJ2-5	TRBV7-9	TGTGCCAGCAGCTTCCCGGGACTAGCGGCCCAAGAGACCCAGTACTTC	CASSFPGLAAQETQYF
13	.	TRBJ2-2	TRBV5-1	TGCGCCAGCAGCTCCCGTCAACCCGGGGAGCTGTTTTTT	CASSSRQPGELFF
17	.	TRBJ1-2	TRBV19	TGTGCCAGCAAATCACAGGGAGCCTTGAACCCGGGCTATGGCTACACCTTC	CASKSQGALNPGYGYTF